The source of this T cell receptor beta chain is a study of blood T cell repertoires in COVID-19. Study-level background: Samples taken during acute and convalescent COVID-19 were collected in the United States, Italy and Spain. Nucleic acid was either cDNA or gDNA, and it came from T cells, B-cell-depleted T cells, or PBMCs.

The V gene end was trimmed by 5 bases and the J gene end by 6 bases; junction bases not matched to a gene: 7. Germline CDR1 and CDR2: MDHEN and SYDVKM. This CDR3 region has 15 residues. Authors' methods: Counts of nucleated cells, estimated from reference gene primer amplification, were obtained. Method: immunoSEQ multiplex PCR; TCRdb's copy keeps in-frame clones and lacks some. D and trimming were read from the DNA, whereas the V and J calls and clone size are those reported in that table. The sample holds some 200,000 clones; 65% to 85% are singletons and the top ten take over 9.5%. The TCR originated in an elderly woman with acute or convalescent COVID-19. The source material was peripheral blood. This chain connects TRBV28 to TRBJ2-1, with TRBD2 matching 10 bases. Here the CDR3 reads CASSTYLAGVNEQFF. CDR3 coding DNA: TGTGCCAGCAGTACTTACCTAGCGGGAGTCAATGAGCAGTTCTTC.